The 28 T cell receptor beta chains given below trace back to one sample, sequenced in a study of monozygotic twins with inflammatory bowel disease. For each CDR3 protein, TCRdb gives one entry from its re-call of the 5' RACE reads, without DNA. The sample yields roughly 300,000 distinct CDR3 sequences, of which the top ten take up over 5.5%. Sequencing was performed on blood. The receptors here all came from a human donor with ulcerative colitis or Crohn's disease, or a healthy co-twin of an affected twin (not recorded which).

The chain is built from TRBV20-1 and TRBJ1-6. CDR3 size: 13 residues. Per the germline V gene, CDR1 is DFQATT and CDR2 is SNEGSKA (reference sequence). The CDR3 reads CSASPGYNSPLHF.

V usage is TRBV7-2 and J usage is TRBJ2-5; the TCRdb D gene call, TRBD1, has no DNA to confirm it. Germline-derived CDR1 and CDR2 are SGHTA and FQGNSA. This CDR3 has 15 residues. The CDR3 reads CASSRGARDQETQYF. Based on the CDR3 plus reference TRBV7-2 and TRBJ2-5, the full variable domain is GAGVSQSPSNKVTEKGKDVELRCDPISGHTALYWYRQSLGQGLEFLIYFQGNSAPDKSGLPSDRFSAERTGGSVSTLTIQRTQQEDSAVYLCASSRGARDQETQYFGPGTRLLVL.

The chain has TRBV5-1 and TRBJ2-7. Germline-derived CDR1 and CDR2 are SGHRS and YFSETQ. This CDR3 region has 12 residues. This chain's CDR3 is CASSQFFHEQYF. The variable domain in full, with the rest retrieved from reference TRBV5-1 and TRBJ2-7, is KAGVTQTPRYLIKTRGQQVTLSCSPISGHRSVSWYQQTPGQGLQFLFEYFSETQRNKGNFPGRFSGRQFSNSRSEMNVSTLELGDSALYLCASSQFFHEQYFGPGTRLTVT.

The chain carries TRBV27 and TRBJ1-2; TCRdb names TRBD1, which stays unverified in the absence of DNA. Germline-derived CDR1 and CDR2 are MNHEY and SMNVEV (reference sequence). CDR3 size: 14 residues. CDR3 region: CASGPDRVDYGYTF.

The chain employs TRBV25-1 and TRBJ2-2; TCRdb selects TRBD2, and the lack of DNA leaves this call unchecked. The germline gives CDR1 MGHDK, CDR2 SYGVNS. This CDR3 contains 18 residues. Here the CDR3 reads CASPWGVSGGVSLGELFF.

This sequence joins TRBV20-1 and TRBJ1-6; as DNA is missing, the TRBD1 call by TCRdb cannot be tested. The CDR3 runs 15 residues. CDR1 is DFQATT and CDR2 is SNEGSKA in the germline V gene (reference sequence). The CDR3: CSARDPGQGDSPLHF.

The V gene is TRBV6-1, the J gene TRBJ2-1; TCRdb outputs TRBD1, but without DNA this stays unchecked. The CDR3 is 15 amino acids. The germline CDR1 and CDR2 sequences are MNHNS and SASEGT. The CDR3 sequence: CASIKGRKSYNEQFF.

The genes are TRBV7-8 and TRBJ2-5; TCRdb outputs TRBD1, but without DNA this stays unchecked. The CDR3 has 11 residues. The germline CDR1 and CDR2 sequences are SGHVS and FQNEAQ. CDR3 sequence: CASTGLETQYF. The full variable domain, rest sourced from reference TRBV7-8 and TRBJ2-5, is GAGVSQSPRYKVAKRGQDVALRCDPISGHVSLFWYQQALGQGPEFLTYFQNEAQLDKSGLPSDRFFAERPEGSVSTLKIQRTQQEDSAVYLCASTGLETQYFGPGTRLLVL.

This chain uses TRBV6-5 with TRBJ2-3; TCRdb lists TRBD1, though no DNA is available to test this call. This CDR3 comprises 17 residues. From germline, CDR1 is MNHEY and CDR2 SVGAGI. CDR3: CASSYTLGRGGPDTQYF.

The rearrangement joins TRBV3-1 to TRBJ1-4; the D gene TCRdb calls, TRBD1, cannot be checked with no DNA. Germline V gene lookup returns CDR1 LGHDT and CDR2 YNNKEL (reference sequence). The CDR3 is 16 amino acids. The CDR3 reads CASSQDTAGGDEKLFF.

V and J are TRBV6-2 or TRBV6-3 and TRBJ2-2; there is no DNA to check the TCRdb D call of TRBD1. Germline V lookup: CDR1 MNHEY, CDR2 SVGEGT. The CDR3 extends over 15 amino acids. CDR3 sequence: CASEDGTANFGELFF.

The V call is TRBV19, the J call TRBJ2-2; TCRdb proposes TRBD2, but this gene call is untestable without DNA. This CDR3 has 15 residues. Germline lookup yields CDR1 LNHDA and CDR2 SQIVND (reference sequence). This chain's CDR3 is CASSRGGSNTGELFF.

The V and J genes are TRBV7-2 and TRBJ2-5; TCRdb reports TRBD1, a call that lacks DNA to check it against. The CDR3 contains 13 residues. Germline-derived CDR1 and CDR2 are SGHTA and FQGNSA. The CDR3 is CASSLGAKETQYF.

The chain carries TRBV18 and TRBJ2-7; TCRdb names TRBD1, which stays unverified in the absence of DNA. This CDR3 region has 13 residues. The germline V gene has CDR1 KGHSH and CDR2 LQKENI. The CDR3 is CASSLGEAYEQYF. Variable domain in full (rest from reference TRBV18 and TRBJ2-7): NAGVMQNPRHLVRRRGQEARLRCSPMKGHSHVYWYRQLPEEGLKFMVYLQKENIIDESGMPKERFSAEFPKEGPSILRIQQVVRGDSAAYFCASSLGEAYEQYFGPGTRLTVT.

The gene calls are TRBV25-1 and TRBJ1-1; TCRdb outputs TRBD1, but without DNA this stays unchecked. The CDR3 spans 14 residues. Germline-derived CDR1 and CDR2 are MGHDK and SYGVNS. The CDR3: CASSRQGLNTEAFF.

The rearrangement uses TRBV3-1 and TRBJ2-5; TCRdb outputs TRBD1, but without DNA this stays unchecked. The CDR3 length is 15 residues. CDR1 is LGHDT, CDR2 YNNKEL, per germline (reference sequence). The CDR3 loop reads CASSQGDSSQTAQYF.

This sequence joins TRBV20-1 and TRBJ2-7; TCRdb proposes TRBD2, but this gene call is untestable without DNA. Germline CDR1 and CDR2: DFQATT and SNEGSKA (reference sequence). The CDR3 length is 16 residues. The CDR3 region is CSATPGTSGRVAEQYF.

The rearrangement links TRBV19 to TRBJ2-2. The length of the CDR3 is 14 residues. From germline, CDR1 is LNHDA and CDR2 SQIVND (reference sequence). The CDR3 region is CASSIGGNAGELFF.

J is TRBJ2-7 and V is TRBV19. Germline loops: CDR1 LNHDA, CDR2 SQIVND (reference sequence). This CDR3 contains 13 residues. CDR3: CASRLGPDYEQYF.

The chain couples TRBV5-1 to TRBJ1-2. Germline V gene lookup returns CDR1 SGHRS and CDR2 YFSETQ. The CDR3 has 14 amino acids. CDR3 loop: CASSLASTNYGYTF.

The rearrangement uses TRBV12-3 or TRBV12-4 and TRBJ2-1; the TCRdb call, TRBD1, lacks DNA for checking. This CDR3 has 13 amino acids. CDR3 protein: CASSGGGGNEQFF.

The V and J genes are TRBV13 and TRBJ2-3; TCRdb reports TRBD2, a call that lacks DNA to check it against. The CDR3 runs 12 residues. Germline V gene sequence: CDR1 PRHDT, CDR2 FYEKMQ (reference sequence). CDR3 protein: CASSPREDTQYF.

The rearrangement links TRBV3-1 to TRBJ1-2; TCRdb picks TRBD1, but there is no DNA to check that call. This CDR3 has 16 amino acids. Germline assignment: CDR1 LGHDT and CDR2 YNNKEL (reference sequence). CDR3 in amino acids: CASSQDGRQLSYGYTF.

The chain recombines TRBV5-1 with TRBJ2-2; the D gene TCRdb calls, TRBD1, cannot be checked with no DNA. Germline lookup yields CDR1 SGHRS and CDR2 YFSETQ. CDR3 length: 16 amino acids. The CDR3 is CASSLFNGQAPGELFF. Combining the CDR3 with reference TRBV5-1 and TRBJ2-2 gives the whole variable domain KAGVTQTPRYLIKTRGQQVTLSCSPISGHRSVSWYQQTPGQGLQFLFEYFSETQRNKGNFPGRFSGRQFSNSRSEMNVSTLELGDSALYLCASSLFNGQAPGELFFGEGSRLTVL.

The chain uses TRBV6-5 and TRBJ1-2; TCRdb lists TRBD1, though no DNA is available to test this call. The CDR3 has 15 amino acids. Germline V gene data show CDR1 as MNHEY and CDR2 as SVGAGI. CDR3 protein: CASSYEQGPLGGYTF.

This chain joins TRBV20-1 and TRBJ1-4; the TCRdb call, TRBD1, lacks DNA for checking. The CDR3 sequence is 14 residues long. Germline-derived CDR1 and CDR2 are DFQATT and SNEGSKA (reference sequence). CDR3 sequence: CSAREQGMFEKLFF.

This rearrangement joins TRBV27 to TRBJ1-3. The V gene's germline CDR1 is MNHEY and CDR2 SMNVEV (reference sequence). The CDR3 spans 13 residues. CDR3: CASRRGGGNTIYF.

The chain couples TRBV7-2 to TRBJ2-7; lacking DNA, the TRBD1 call made by TCRdb goes unchecked. Germline V gene lookup returns CDR1 SGHTA and CDR2 FQGNSA. The CDR3 covers 14 residues. The CDR3 reads CASSPDRVVNEQYF.